Here is one TCR beta chain with its context. The antigen is unknown. The source of the sample is a study of cytomegalovirus exposure and HLA in healthy donors. The study's findings and limits: Most of the CMV-associated TCR beta chains (in a later analysis) appeared to be HLA-restricted. TCR association rates varied by HLA locus in a later analysis, with DRB1 highest and HLA-C lowest.

Donors were ostensibly healthy at sampling, although undocumented immune exposures were probable. The CDR3 spans 13 residues. J lost 5 bases, V lost 5 bases, and 5 bases had no gene match. Germline V lookup: CDR1 MNHEY, CDR2 SVGAGI. Vbeta (60) and Jbeta (13) primers were used in the PCR. Produced via immunoSEQ multiplex PCR; TCRdb's table is partial and in-frame only. The sample has fewer than 100,000 clones, roughly three quarters seen once. Sequencing was carried out using PBMCs. The TCR sequence derives from a woman aged 60 to 75 in good health and CMV-seronegative. The chain uses TRBV6-5 and TRBJ1-2, with TRBD1 matching over 7 bases. The CDR3 sequence is CASSPQGKYGYTF. The CDR3 DNA follows: TGTGCCAGCAGTCCACAGGGGAAGTATGGCTACACCTTC.